Below are 7 T cell receptor beta chains sequenced from a single sample in a study of cytomegalovirus exposure and HLA in healthy donors. Amplification used 60 Vbeta primers and 13 Jbeta primers. Sequencing was performed with immunoSEQ multiplex PCR; in TCRdb, only in-frame clones are kept and a portion is missing. The data contain approximately 200,000 clones, about four fifths of them singletons. The source material was PBMCs. All receptors come from a girl between 10 and 17 years old in good health and CMV-seropositive.

J is TRBJ1-2 and V is TRBV7-9; the match to TRBD1 covers 10 bases. This CDR3 is 14 amino acids long. From germline, CDR1 is SEHNR and CDR2 FQNEAQ (reference sequence). The ends lost 3 bases at V and 6 bases at J; junction bases unmatched: 4. The CDR3 is CASSFPDRGDGYTF. In nucleotides, the CDR3 is TGTGCCAGCAGCTTCCCGGACAGGGGGGATGGCTACACCTTC. The full variable domain, in which reference TRBV7-9 and TRBJ1-2 provide the parts outside the CDR3, is DTGVSQNPRHKITKRGQNVTFRCDPISEHNRLYWYRQTLGQGPEFLTYFQNEAQLEKSRLLSDRFSAERPKGSFSTLEIQRTEQGDSAMYLCASSFPDRGDGYTFGSGTRLTVV.

The genes are TRBV5-4 and TRBJ2-1; TRBD2 might be the D (7 bases). There are 18 residues in the CDR3. Germline values: CDR1 SGHNT, CDR2 YYREEE (reference sequence). The V end was cut by 2 bases, the J end by 0 bases, with 18 bases between. The CDR3 loop reads CASSFGMWGGRSYNEQFF. The DNA for the CDR3 is TGTGCCAGCAGCTTCGGAATGTGGGGGGGCCGCTCCTACAATGAGCAGTTCTTC.

The chain joins TRBV27 to TRBJ2-3, with 10 bases fitting TRBD1. The ends lost 2 bases at V and 2 bases at J; junction bases unmatched: 7. Germline assignment: CDR1 MNHEY and CDR2 SMNVEV (reference sequence). CDR3 length: 17 amino acids. CDR3 sequence reads: CASSLTFGTGATDTQYF. CDR3 DNA: TGTGCCAGCAGTTTAACGTTCGGGACAGGGGCCACAGATACGCAGTATTTT.

The chain couples TRBV4-2 to TRBJ2-7; a weak D match, TRBD2 (5 bases). V gave up 1 base and J gave up 0 bases, with 7 bases separating them. CDR1 and CDR2 (germline): LGHNA, YNFKEQ. This CDR3 has 14 residues. The CDR3 here is CASSQGEISYEQYF. The CDR3 DNA sequence: TGTGCCAGCAGCCAAGGGGAGATCTCCTACGAGCAGTACTTC.

The chain has TRBV19 and TRBJ1-3; D gene ambiguous. Per the germline V gene, CDR1 is LNHDA and CDR2 is SQIVND (reference sequence). CDR3 size: 14 residues. The V gene lost 1 base and the J gene lost 0 bases, with 4 bases spanning the gap. CDR3 sequence: CASSIGSSGNTIYF. The DNA of the CDR3 is TGTGCCAGTAGTATAGGCAGCTCTGGAAACACCATATATTTT. The full variable domain, rest sourced from reference TRBV19 and TRBJ1-3, is DGGITQSPKYLFRKEGQNVTLSCEQNLNHDAMYWYRQDPGQGLRLIYYSQIVNDFQKGDIAEGYSVSREKKESFPLTVTSAQKNPTAFYLCASSIGSSGNTIYFGEGSWLTVV.

The chain recombines TRBV19 with TRBJ1-6, with TRBD1 matching over 7 bases. J was trimmed by 17 bases and V by 3 bases; bases with no gene match: 13. Germline values: CDR1 LNHDA, CDR2 SQIVND (reference sequence). The CDR3 runs 14 residues. CDR3: CASSIDRAAKVVHF. CDR3 bases: TGTGCCAGTAGTATTGACAGGGCAGCGAAGGTAGTCCACTTT. Combining the CDR3 with reference TRBV19 and TRBJ1-6 gives the whole variable domain DGGITQSPKYLFRKEGQNVTLSCEQNLNHDAMYWYRQDPGQGLRLIYYSQIVNDFQKGDIAEGYSVSREKKESFPLTVTSAQKNPTAFYLCASSIDRAAKVVHFGNGTRLTVT.

This clone is a singleton in its sample. The chain uses TRBV7-2 and TRBJ1-6; 10 bases are shared with TRBD1. V gave up 4 bases and J gave up 9 bases; unmatched junction bases: 0. CDR3 length: 13 residues. Germline V CDR1 and CDR2: SGHTA, FQGNSA. CDR3 amino acids: CASSWDRGSPLHF. CDR3 coding DNA: TGTGCCAGCAGCTGGGACAGGGGTTCACCCCTCCACTTT.